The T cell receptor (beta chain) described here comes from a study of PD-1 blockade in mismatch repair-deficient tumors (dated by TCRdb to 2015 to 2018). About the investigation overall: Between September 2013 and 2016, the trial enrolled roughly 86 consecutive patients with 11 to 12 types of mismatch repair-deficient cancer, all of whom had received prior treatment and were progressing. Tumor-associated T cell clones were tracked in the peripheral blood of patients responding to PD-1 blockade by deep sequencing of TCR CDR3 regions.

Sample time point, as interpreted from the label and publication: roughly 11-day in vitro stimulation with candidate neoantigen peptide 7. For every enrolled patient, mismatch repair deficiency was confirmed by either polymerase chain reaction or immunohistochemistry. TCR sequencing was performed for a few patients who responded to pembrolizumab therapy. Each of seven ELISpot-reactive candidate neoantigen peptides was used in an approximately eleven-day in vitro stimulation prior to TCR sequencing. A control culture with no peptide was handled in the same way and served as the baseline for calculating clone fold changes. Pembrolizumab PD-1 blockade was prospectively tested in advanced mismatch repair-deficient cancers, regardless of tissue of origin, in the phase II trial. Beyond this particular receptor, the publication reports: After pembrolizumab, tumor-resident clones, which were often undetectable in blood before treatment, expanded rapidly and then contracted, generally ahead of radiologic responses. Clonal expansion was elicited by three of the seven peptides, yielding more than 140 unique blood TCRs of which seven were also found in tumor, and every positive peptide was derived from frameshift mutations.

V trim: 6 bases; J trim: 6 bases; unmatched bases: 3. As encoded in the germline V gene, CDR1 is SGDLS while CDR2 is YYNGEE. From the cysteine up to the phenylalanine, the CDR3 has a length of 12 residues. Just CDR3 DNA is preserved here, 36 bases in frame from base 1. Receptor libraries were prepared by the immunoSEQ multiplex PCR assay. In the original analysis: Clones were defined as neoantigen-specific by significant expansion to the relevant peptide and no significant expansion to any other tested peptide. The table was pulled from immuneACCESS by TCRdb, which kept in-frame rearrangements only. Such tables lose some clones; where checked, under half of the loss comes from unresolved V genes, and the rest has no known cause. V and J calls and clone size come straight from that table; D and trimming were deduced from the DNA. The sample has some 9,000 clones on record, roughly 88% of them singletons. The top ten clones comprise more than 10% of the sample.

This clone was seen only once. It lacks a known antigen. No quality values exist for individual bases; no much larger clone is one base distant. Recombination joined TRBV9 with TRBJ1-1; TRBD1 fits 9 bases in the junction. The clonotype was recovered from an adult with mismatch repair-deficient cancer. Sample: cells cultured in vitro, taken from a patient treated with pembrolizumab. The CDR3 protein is CASTGTGSEAFF. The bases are TGTGCCAGCACTGGGACAGGGTCTGAAGCTTTCTTT.